This T cell receptor beta chain was captured by sequencing in a study of T cell responses to AZD1222 COVID-19 vaccine (dated by TCRdb to 2020 to 2022). Study-wide context: AZD1222 recipients with second doses at about 4 weeks or about 12 weeks were pooled, because spike-specific TCR depth and breadth did not differ between schedules. TCR sequencing was performed for about 250 trial participants, of whom about 200 were given two doses of AZD1222 and around 25 were given two doses of MenACWY control vaccine. Trial participants were enrolled by age into 18-55, 56-69 and 70-plus year subgroups, with roughly 150, 30 and 60 TCR-sequenced participants respectively.

Interpreted using the paper, the time point label stands for: baseline before first vaccination. Vaccinee samples were obtained from the UK trials COV001 and COV002, which included a single-blind randomized controlled phase 2/3 trial of AZD1222 (ChAdOx1 nCoV-19) in healthy adults. For TCRbeta chain sequencing, PBMC samples from trial participants were taken at day 0 and at day 28 after the second dose. This clone is a singleton in its sample. It lacks a known antigen. Base quality data are lacking; no much larger clone is found one base away. The CDR3 regions of human TCRbeta chains were subjected to immunosequencing. Turning to the authors' computational methods: TCRs in the repertoires were matched against a reference library of SARS-CoV-2-specific TCRs that had been generated with the MIRA antigen-specificity platform. Breadth was defined as the fraction of unique TCRs that were SARS-CoV-2-associated, and depth was defined as the fraction of total T cells that were SARS-CoV-2-associated. Using the MIRA data, every spike-specific TCR was mapped to the spike region that the TCR reacted to and assigned to either a CD4 or a CD8 class. Log10-transformed breadth and depth values were compared by one-way ANOVA with Sidak's multiple comparisons tests. The table was pulled from immuneACCESS by TCRdb, which kept in-frame rearrangements only. Such tables lose some clones; where checked, under half of the loss comes from unresolved V genes, and the rest has no known cause. D and trimming were read from the DNA, whereas the V and J calls and clone size are those reported in that table. Recorded for this sample are about 97,000 clones; 85% to 90% of them occurred a single time. The ten largest clones take up over 1.2% of the sample.

Overall study outcomes, separate from this receptor: Reportedly, close to half of the unique spike-specific TCRs recognized epitopes lying outside the regions that are mutated in the B.1.351 and B.1.1.7 variants. Conclusions about previously exposed vaccinees were limited because only five to seven AZD1222 recipients were SARS-CoV-2 seropositive at baseline. The whole spike protein was spanned by vaccine-associated CD4 TCRs, and dominant responses were seen in regions 160-218 and 743-854. In the small 56-69-year group, the increase in depth fell short of significance, most likely because of low power. After two AZD1222 doses, spike-specific TCR breadth and depth were significantly higher than at day 0 and than in MenACWY recipients. Participants were mostly white British and included more females than males, and it was suggested by the authors that clonal diversity may have been underestimated. Because no samples from the day 14 peak response were available, repertoires could be characterized only after the peak T cell response.

Sample: peripheral blood, taken on day 0 of AZD1222 vaccination. The origin of this receptor is an adult in good health.

The DNA reads TGTGCCAGCAGTTACGGTTGGGGGGCCTACGAGCAGTACTTC. This encodes CASSYGWGAYEQYF. The chain is encoded by TRBV6-2 or TRBV6-3 joined to TRBJ2-7; TRBD2 is possibly the D segment (6 matching bases). Counted from cysteine to phenylalanine, this CDR3 has 14 amino acids. The sequence is cut down to CDR3 DNA, 42 bases in frame from base 1. The junction carries 10 bases between V and J, which are trimmed by 2 bases and 2 bases respectively. The germline V gene gives CDR1 as MNHEY and CDR2 as SVGEGT.